The 30 T cell receptor beta chains listed next were all sequenced from one sample in a study of T cell responses to AZD1222 COVID-19 vaccine. Assay: immunoSEQ multiplex PCR; the TCRdb copy retains only in-frame clones and omits some. In the table there are about 140,000 clones, approximately 91% of which are singletons. Sample: peripheral blood, taken 28 days after the second AZD1222 dose. These receptor sequences come from an adult who received the AZD1222 COVID-19 vaccine.

J is TRBJ2-2 and V is TRBV7-9, with 8 bases lining up with TRBD1. The CDR3 totals 18 residues. V lost 1 base and J lost 3; bases outside the gene matches: 10. Per germline, CDR1 SEHNR and CDR2 FQNEAQ (reference sequence). The CDR3, as DNA: TGTGCCAGCAGCTTAGGGGCAGGGGGCTGGAAGGACACCGGGGAGCTGTTTTTT. It is translated as CASSLGAGGWKDTGELFF.

The chain combines TRBV14 with TRBJ2-2; 10 nucleotides align to TRBD2. Germline values: CDR1 SGHDN, CDR2 FVKESK. The V segment lost 4 bases and the J segment 4 bases; nucleotides outside the gene matches: 3. The CDR3 has 15 residues. CDR3 in DNA: TGTGCCAGCAGCCCCAGCGGGGGGGCCACCGGGGAGCTGTTTTTT. Translated, it gives CASSPSGGATGELFF. The full variable domain, rest sourced from reference TRBV14 and TRBJ2-2, is EAGVTQFPSHSVIEKGQTVTLRCDPISGHDNLYWYRRVMGKEIKFLLHFVKESKQDESGMPNNRFLAERTGGTYSTLKVQPAELEDSGVYFCASSPSGGATGELFFGEGSRLTVL.

The sample holds one count of this clone. V is TRBV6-5 and J is TRBJ2-1; TRBD1 matches at 10 bases. Germline V gene data show CDR1 as MNHEY and CDR2 as SVGAGI. The V and J ends lost 2 bases and 8 bases, in that order; junction bases with no gene match: 9. CDR3 length equals 16 residues. The CDR3 nucleotides read TGTGCCAGCAGTTACACGACAGGGGGCAGATTCGATGAGCAGTTCTTC. This gives the protein CASSYTTGGRFDEQFF.

The rearrangement links TRBV7-9 to TRBJ1-3; D gene ambiguous. The CDR3 has 15 amino acids. Germline values: CDR1 SEHNR, CDR2 FQNEAQ (reference sequence). Trimming shortened V by 6 bases and J by 4 bases, and 16 bases separated the two germline ends. DNA of the CDR3: TGTGCCAGCAGTCTAAGGGCCGATCTCGGAAACACCATATATTTT. This codes for CASSLRADLGNTIYF.

The V and J genes are TRBV2 and TRBJ1-1; weak D call: TRBD1 (5 bases). Germline CDR1 reads SNHLY; CDR2 reads FYNNEI. The CDR3 has 14 amino acids. The ends were cut back, 1 base at V and 2 bases at J, with 8 bases in the middle. CDR3 coding DNA: TGTGCCAGCAGTGAAGGACAGCTAAACACTGAAGCTTTCTTT. This encodes CASSEGQLNTEAFF.

This clone has only a few counts. This chain links TRBV5-1 with TRBJ2-7, with D possibly being TRBD2 (6 bases). Germline assignment: CDR1 SGHRS and CDR2 YFSETQ. The CDR3 has 13 amino acids. Trimming stripped 5 bases from V and 7 bases from J, with 16 bases between. CDR3 residues: CASRMSAGFEQYF. The CDR3, as DNA: TGCGCCAGCAGAATGTCGGCGGGGTTTGAGCAGTACTTC.

The CDR3 coding sequence is TGCGCCAGCAGCCCCGACAGGGCCATTTCGTACGAGCAGTACTTC. Its translation: CASSPDRAISYEQYF. This sequence joins TRBV5-1 and TRBJ2-7; 7 bases fit TRBD1. V gave up 4 bases and J gave up 4 bases; unmatched junction bases: 11. From germline, CDR1 is SGHRS and CDR2 YFSETQ. This CDR3 is built from 15 residues.

This chain uses TRBV5-1 with TRBJ1-6; 8 bases agree with TRBD1. The CDR3 is made up of 13 amino acids. CDR1 is SGHRS, CDR2 YFSETQ, per germline. V lost 0 bases to trimming and J lost 10 bases; unmatched junction nucleotides: 0. CDR3 residues: CASSLGQGSPLHF. In DNA, the CDR3 is TGCGCCAGCAGCTTGGGACAGGGGTCACCCCTCCACTTT.

This clone has a handful of counts. This chain links TRBV24-1 with TRBJ1-2; TRBD1 agrees at 7 bases. V shed 3 bases and J 8 bases; nucleotides not matched to a gene: 8. The CDR3 sequence is 14 residues long. Germline-derived CDR1 and CDR2 are KGHDR and SFDVKD. The CDR3 sequence is CATSDGRGVGGYTF. The CDR3 DNA is TGTGCCACCAGTGATGGCAGGGGGGTCGGGGGCTACACCTTC.

The chain carries TRBV10-3 and TRBJ2-1; 12 bases are shared with TRBD2. V shed 4 bases, J shed 5 bases, and the junction held 3 bases outside the gene matches. The CDR3 is 15 amino acids. CDR1 and CDR2 (germline): ENHRY, SYGVKD. In DNA form, the CDR3 reads TGTGCCATCAGTGGGACTAGCGGGAAACACAATGAGCAGTTCTTC. The encoded protein is CAISGTSGKHNEQFF.

The rearrangement uses TRBV5-1 and TRBJ2-1, with TRBD2 matching over 14 bases. Germline loops: CDR1 SGHRS, CDR2 YFSETQ. CDR3 size: 17 residues. V was pared by 3 bases and J by 7 bases, with 9 bases of the junction left unmatched. The CDR3 region is CASSSTTSGRARNEQFF. The CDR3 DNA reads TGCGCCAGCAGCTCTACGACTAGCGGGAGGGCGAGGAATGAGCAGTTCTTC.

The chain combines TRBV19 with TRBJ1-6, with 7 positions matching TRBD1. Losses at the gene ends were 7 bases for V and 10 bases for J; bases not matched to a gene: 10. CDR3 size: 14 residues. Germline V lookup: CDR1 LNHDA, CDR2 SQIVND (reference sequence). CDR3 nucleotide sequence: TGTGCCAGTAACCGTGGGGACAGTGGCTCACCCCTCCACTTT. It translates to CASNRGDSGSPLHF.

This sequence joins TRBV28 and TRBJ2-1, with 10 nucleotides matching TRBD2. This CDR3 is 17 amino acids long. J lost 9 bases, V lost 5 bases, and 16 bases had no gene match. Per germline, CDR1 MDHEN and CDR2 SYDVKM. The CDR3 DNA follows: TGTGCCAGCAGTCCGCGCCTGGGGAGCGGGGGGGCCAGTGAGCAGTTCTTC. Amino acids: CASSPRLGSGGASEQFF.

The gene calls are TRBV11-3 and TRBJ2-1; 8 nucleotides align to TRBD1. V trimming: 4 bases; J trimming: 3 bases; junction bases outside the gene matches: 5. From germline, CDR1 is SGHNT and CDR2 YENEEA. The CDR3 is 15 amino acids. The CDR3 nucleotides are TGTGCCAGCAGCTACGCCGGGACAGGCTACAATGAGCAGTTCTTC. Residues: CASSYAGTGYNEQFF.

V is TRBV5-1 and J is TRBJ2-3, with D possibly TRBD2 on 7 matching bases. Per germline, CDR1 SGHRS and CDR2 YFSETQ. The germline V and J ends were trimmed by 4 bases and 3 bases, with 15 bases remaining between them. This CDR3 spans 15 amino acids. CDR3 DNA sequence: TGCGCCAGCAGCCAAGGACTAGGGGGTACAGATACGCAGTATTTT. This codes for CASSQGLGGTDTQYF.

This rearrangement joins TRBV7-3 to TRBJ2-1; TRBD2 aligns across 11 bases. Germline lookup yields CDR1 SGHTA and CDR2 FQGTGA. The V and J ends lost 5 bases and 9 bases, in that order; junction bases with no gene match: 12. This CDR3 is 16 amino acids long. CDR3 nucleotides: TGTGCCAGCAGCCTTAACATAGCGGGAGGGCTTGGTGAGCAGTTCTTC. This encodes CASSLNIAGGLGEQFF.

J is TRBJ2-7 and V is TRBV5-6; 7 nucleotides align to TRBD1. The ends lost 0 bases at V and 2 bases at J; junction bases unmatched: 5. CDR1 is SGHDT and CDR2 is YYEEEE in the germline V gene. The CDR3 is 15 amino acids. The CDR3 DNA reads TGTGCCAGCAGCTTGGCGGGACAGCCCCCCTACGAGCAGTACTTC. It is translated as CASSLAGQPPYEQYF.

This clone is a singleton in its sample. The J gene is TRBJ1-2, the V gene TRBV11-2; TRBD1 agrees at 8 bases. Germline V gene lookup returns CDR1 SGHAT and CDR2 FQNNGV. Unmatched junction bases numbered 9, after V lost 0 bases and J lost 6 bases. The CDR3 spans 16 residues. The CDR3 nucleotides read TGTGCCAGCAGCTTAGACCTGGAACAGGGGGTTCATGGCTACACCTTC. Translated: CASSLDLEQGVHGYTF.

This clone was seen just once. The chain is built from TRBV2 and TRBJ1-2; D is unclear. The CDR3 runs to 14 residues. The germline V gene encodes CDR1 SNHLY and CDR2 FYNNEI. The V end lost 4 bases, the J end lost 1 base, and 10 bases lay between the germline ends. The CDR3 region has the DNA TGTGCCAGCAGTGGACGGAGGAGTAACTATGGCTACACCTTC. Protein sequence: CASSGRRSNYGYTF.

The rearrangement joins TRBV7-8 to TRBJ2-1; D is ambiguous. This CDR3 has 12 amino acids. V gave up 8 bases and J gave up 4 bases, with 9 bases separating them. The germline gives CDR1 SGHVS, CDR2 FQNEAQ. This CDR3 reads CASGVGYNEQFF. DNA for the CDR3: TGTGCCAGCGGAGTCGGGTACAATGAGCAGTTCTTC.

The V call is TRBV10-2, the J call TRBJ1-2; D is undetermined. Germline V lookup: CDR1 WSHSY, CDR2 SAAADI. The CDR3 length is 13 residues. Trimming took 4 bases from V and 4 from J, leaving 10 bases between them. The CDR3 nucleotides read TGCGCCAGCAGTGGTACTGATACCTATGGCTACACCTTC. Encoded protein: CASSGTDTYGYTF.

Only one count was recorded for this clone. The chain carries TRBV5-1 and TRBJ1-1; 7 bases line up with TRBD1. The ends lost 3 bases at V and 1 base at J; junction bases unmatched: 3. The CDR3 totals 14 residues. Per the germline V gene, CDR1 is SGHRS and CDR2 is YFSETQ. The DNA of the CDR3 is TGCGCCAGCAGCTGGGGACAGACGAACACTGAAGCTTTCTTT. Translating gives CASSWGQTNTEAFF.

CDR3 loop: CASTSSRGTEAFF. The CDR3 DNA reads as TGTGCCAGTACCTCCTCGAGGGGGACTGAAGCTTTCTTT. This chain joins TRBV19 and TRBJ1-1; tentative D call: TRBD1 (6 bases). Germline V gives CDR1 LNHDA, CDR2 SQIVND (reference sequence). The V end was cut by 7 bases, the J end by 5 bases, with 14 bases between. The CDR3 loop spans 13 amino acids.

The V gene is TRBV4-1, the J gene TRBJ2-4, with TRBD1 as a possible D gene (6 bases). CDR3 length equals 18 residues. Germline CDR1 is MGHRA and CDR2 is YSYEKL. Trimming removed 4 bases at V and 0 bases at J, with 19 bases between. CDR3 residues: CASSPGSTGPKAKNIQYF. CDR3 DNA: TGCGCCAGCAGCCCAGGGTCTACAGGGCCAAAAGCCAAAAACATTCAGTACTTC.

This clone is a singleton in its sample. The V and J genes are TRBV3-1 (or the pseudogene TRBV3-2) and TRBJ1-1, with 11 bases lining up with TRBD1. Germline CDR1 LGHDT, CDR2 YNNKEL (reference sequence). Trimming removed 7 bases from V and 1 base from J; junction bases left unmatched: 5. The CDR3 extends over 15 amino acids. The CDR3 protein is CASTGQGGSNTEAFF. CDR3 coding DNA: TGTGCCAGCACGGGACAGGGGGGGTCGAACACTGAAGCTTTCTTT.

The count of this clone is one. The chain recombines TRBV19 with TRBJ1-5, with D unclear. V lost 8 bases and J lost 4, with 21 bases in between. This CDR3 contains 16 residues. Per the germline V gene, CDR1 is LNHDA and CDR2 is SQIVND (reference sequence). The CDR3 DNA reads as TGTGCCAGTGCCACCCGTCCCGAGACCCTTAATCAGCCCCAGCATTTT. Amino acids: CASATRPETLNQPQHF.

There are a few counts of this clone. The chain links TRBV29-1 to TRBJ1-2, with TRBD1 matching over 8 bases. CDR1 is SQVTM, CDR2 ANQGSEA, per germline. The V segment lost 5 bases and the J segment 7 bases; nucleotides outside the gene matches: 9. The CDR3 is 13 residues long. The DNA of the CDR3 is TGCAGCGTTCGAGAACCGGACAGGGTTGGCTACACCTTC. The encoded protein is CSVREPDRVGYTF.

The chain joins TRBV9 to TRBJ2-1; TRBD2 matches at 11 bases. Trimming cost V 2 bases and J 6 bases; bases outside gene matches: 7. From germline, CDR1 is SGDLS and CDR2 YYNGEE. The CDR3 sequence is 16 residues long. The CDR3 protein is CASSVTSGSPVNEQFF. Here the CDR3 DNA reads TGTGCCAGCAGCGTCACTAGCGGGAGTCCTGTCAATGAGCAGTTCTTC.

The chain links TRBV2 to TRBJ2-1, with TRBD2 matching over 9 bases. V shed 4 bases, J shed 5 bases, and the junction held 9 bases outside the gene matches. The CDR3 length is 16 residues. The germline V gene encodes CDR1 SNHLY and CDR2 FYNNEI. CDR3 sequence: CASSGWGLATNNEQFF. CDR3 coding DNA: TGTGCCAGCAGTGGTTGGGGACTAGCCACCAACAATGAGCAGTTCTTC. Supplemented by reference TRBV2 and TRBJ2-1, the full variable domain reads EPEVTQTPSHQVTQMGQEVILRCVPISNHLYFYWYRQILGQKVEFLVSFYNNEISEKSEIFDDQFSVERPDGSNFTLKIRSTKLEDSAMYFCASSGWGLATNNEQFFGPGTRLTVL.

The chain has TRBV14 and TRBJ2-7; no reliable D call. Germline-derived CDR1 and CDR2 are SGHDN and FVKESK. Trimming cost V 5 bases and J 3 bases, with 11 bases left between them. The CDR3 is 13 residues long. CDR3: CASSIRVFYEQYF. CDR3 coding DNA: TGTGCCAGCAGCATCCGGGTCTTCTACGAGCAGTACTTC.